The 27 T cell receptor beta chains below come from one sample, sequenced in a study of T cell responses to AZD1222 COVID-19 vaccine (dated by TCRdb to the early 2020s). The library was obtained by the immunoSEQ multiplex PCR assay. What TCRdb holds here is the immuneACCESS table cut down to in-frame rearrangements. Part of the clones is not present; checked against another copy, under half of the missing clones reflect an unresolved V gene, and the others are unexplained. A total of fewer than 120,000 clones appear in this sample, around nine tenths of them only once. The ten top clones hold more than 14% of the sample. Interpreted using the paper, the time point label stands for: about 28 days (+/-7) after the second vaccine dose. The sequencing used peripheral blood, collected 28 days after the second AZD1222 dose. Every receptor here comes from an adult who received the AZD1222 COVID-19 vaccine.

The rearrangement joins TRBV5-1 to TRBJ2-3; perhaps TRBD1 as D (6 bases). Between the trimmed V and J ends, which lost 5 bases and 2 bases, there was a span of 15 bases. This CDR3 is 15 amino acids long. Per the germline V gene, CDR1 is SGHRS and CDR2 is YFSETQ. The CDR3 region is CASRVNAGVTDTQYF. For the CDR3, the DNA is TGCGCCAGCAGGGTTAATGCAGGGGTCACAGATACGCAGTATTTT.

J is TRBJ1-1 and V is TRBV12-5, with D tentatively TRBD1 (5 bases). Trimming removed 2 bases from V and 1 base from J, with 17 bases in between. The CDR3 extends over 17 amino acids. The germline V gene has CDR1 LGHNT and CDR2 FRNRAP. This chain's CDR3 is CASGLTTQGEGNTEAFF. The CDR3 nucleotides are TGTGCTAGTGGTTTGACGACGCAGGGTGAGGGGAACACTGAAGCTTTCTTT.

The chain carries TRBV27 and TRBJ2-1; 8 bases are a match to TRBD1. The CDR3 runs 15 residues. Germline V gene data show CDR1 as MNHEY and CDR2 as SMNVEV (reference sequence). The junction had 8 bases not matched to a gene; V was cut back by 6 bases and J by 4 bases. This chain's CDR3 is CASSSGQGAYNEQFF. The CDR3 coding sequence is TGTGCCAGCAGCAGCGGGCAGGGGGCGTACAATGAGCAGTTCTTC.

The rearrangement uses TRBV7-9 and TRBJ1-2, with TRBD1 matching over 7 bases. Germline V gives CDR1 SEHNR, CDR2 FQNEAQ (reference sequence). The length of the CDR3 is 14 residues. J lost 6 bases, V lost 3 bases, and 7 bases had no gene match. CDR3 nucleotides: TGTGCCAGCAGCTTCGGTCAGGGGGGCGATGGCTACACCTTC. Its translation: CASSFGQGGDGYTF.

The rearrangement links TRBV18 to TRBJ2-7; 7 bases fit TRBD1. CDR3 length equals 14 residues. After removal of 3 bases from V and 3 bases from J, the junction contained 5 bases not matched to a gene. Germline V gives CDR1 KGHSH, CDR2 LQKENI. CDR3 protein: CASSPGQNYYEQYF. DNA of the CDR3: TGTGCCAGCTCACCGGGACAGAATTACTACGAGCAGTACTTC.

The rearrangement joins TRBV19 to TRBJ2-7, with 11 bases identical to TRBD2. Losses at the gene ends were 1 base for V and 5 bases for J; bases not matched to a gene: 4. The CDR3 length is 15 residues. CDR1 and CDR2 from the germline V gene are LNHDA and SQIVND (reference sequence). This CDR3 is CASSIVTSGSDEQYF. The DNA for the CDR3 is TGTGCCAGTAGTATAGTAACTAGCGGGAGTGACGAGCAGTACTTC.

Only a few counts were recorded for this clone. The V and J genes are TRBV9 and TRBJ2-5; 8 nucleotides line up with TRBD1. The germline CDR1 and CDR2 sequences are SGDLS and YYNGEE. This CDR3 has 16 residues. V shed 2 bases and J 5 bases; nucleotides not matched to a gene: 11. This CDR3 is CASSVGDRHAGETQYF. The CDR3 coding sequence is TGTGCCAGCAGCGTCGGGGACAGGCATGCTGGGGAGACCCAGTACTTC.

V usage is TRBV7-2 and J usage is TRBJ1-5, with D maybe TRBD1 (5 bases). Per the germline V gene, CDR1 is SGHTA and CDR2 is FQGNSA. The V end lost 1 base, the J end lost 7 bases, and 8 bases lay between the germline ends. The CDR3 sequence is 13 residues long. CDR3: CASSLDRGQPQHF. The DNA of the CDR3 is TGTGCCAGCAGCTTAGACCGGGGGCAGCCCCAGCATTTT.

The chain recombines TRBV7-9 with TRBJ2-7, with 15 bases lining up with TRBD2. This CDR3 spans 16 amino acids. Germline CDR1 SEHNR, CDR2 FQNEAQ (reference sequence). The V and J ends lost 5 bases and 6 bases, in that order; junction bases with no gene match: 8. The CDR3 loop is CASSKGLAGGKAEQYF. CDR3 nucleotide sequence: TGTGCCAGCAGCAAGGGACTAGCGGGAGGAAAAGCCGAGCAGTACTTC.

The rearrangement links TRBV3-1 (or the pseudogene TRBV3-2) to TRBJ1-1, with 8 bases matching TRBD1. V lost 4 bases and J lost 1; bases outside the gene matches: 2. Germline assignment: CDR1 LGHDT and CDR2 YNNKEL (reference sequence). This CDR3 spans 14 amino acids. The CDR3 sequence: CASSRRGQNTEAFF. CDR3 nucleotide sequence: TGTGCCAGCAGCCGCAGGGGGCAGAACACTGAAGCTTTCTTT.

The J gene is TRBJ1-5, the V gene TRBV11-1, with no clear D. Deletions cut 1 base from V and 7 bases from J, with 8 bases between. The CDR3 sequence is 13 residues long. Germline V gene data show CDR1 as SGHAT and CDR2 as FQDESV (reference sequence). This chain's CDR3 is CASSLGLRQPQHF. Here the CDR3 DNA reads TGTGCCAGCAGCTTAGGGCTAAGGCAGCCCCAGCATTTT.

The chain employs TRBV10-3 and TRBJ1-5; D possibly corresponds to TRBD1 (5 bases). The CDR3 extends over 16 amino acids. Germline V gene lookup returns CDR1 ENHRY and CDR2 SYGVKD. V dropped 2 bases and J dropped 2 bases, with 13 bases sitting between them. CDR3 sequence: CAISETLGQGNQPQHF. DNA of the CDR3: TGTGCCATCAGTGAGACCCTTGGACAAGGCAATCAGCCCCAGCATTTT.

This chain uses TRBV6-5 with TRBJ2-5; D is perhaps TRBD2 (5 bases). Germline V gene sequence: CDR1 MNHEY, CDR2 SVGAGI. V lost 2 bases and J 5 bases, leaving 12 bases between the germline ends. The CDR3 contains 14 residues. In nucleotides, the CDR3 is TGTGCCAGCAGTTACGCGACTACCCAGGAGACCCAGTACTTC. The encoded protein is CASSYATTQETQYF.

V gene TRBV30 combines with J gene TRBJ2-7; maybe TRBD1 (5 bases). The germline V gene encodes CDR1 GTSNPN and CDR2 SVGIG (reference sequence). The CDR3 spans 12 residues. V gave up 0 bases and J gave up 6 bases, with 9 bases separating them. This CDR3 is CAWSVSRAEQYF. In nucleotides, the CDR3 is TGTGCCTGGAGTGTATCCAGGGCCGAGCAGTACTTC. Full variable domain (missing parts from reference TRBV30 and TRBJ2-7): SQTIHQWPATLVQPVGSPLSLECTVEGTSNPNLYWYRQAAGRGLQLLFYSVGIGQISSEVPQNLSASRPQDRQFILSSKKLLLSDSGFYLCAWSVSRAEQYFGPGTRLTVT.

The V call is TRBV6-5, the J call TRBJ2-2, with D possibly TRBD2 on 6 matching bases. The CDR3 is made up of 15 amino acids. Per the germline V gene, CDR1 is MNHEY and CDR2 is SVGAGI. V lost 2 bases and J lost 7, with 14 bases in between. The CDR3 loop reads CASSYTTGAGGELFF. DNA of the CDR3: TGTGCCAGCAGTTACACAACGGGAGCGGGCGGGGAGCTGTTTTTT.

Here the CDR3 DNA reads TGTGCCAGCAGCTTGGGTGCTGGGACAGCCCAAGAGACCCAGTACTTC. Amino acids: CASSLGAGTAQETQYF. The chain links TRBV5-4 to TRBJ2-5; 7 nucleotides line up with TRBD1. J was trimmed by 1 base and V by 0 bases; bases with no gene match: 6. Germline V lookup: CDR1 SGHNT, CDR2 YYREEE (reference sequence). The length of the CDR3 is 16 residues.

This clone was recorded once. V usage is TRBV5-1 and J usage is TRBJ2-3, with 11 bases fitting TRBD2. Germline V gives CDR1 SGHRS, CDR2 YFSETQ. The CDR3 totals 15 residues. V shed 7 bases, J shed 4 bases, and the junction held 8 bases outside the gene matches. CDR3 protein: CASFGLAGEADTQYF. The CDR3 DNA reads TGCGCCAGCTTTGGACTAGCGGGTGAAGCAGATACGCAGTATTTT.

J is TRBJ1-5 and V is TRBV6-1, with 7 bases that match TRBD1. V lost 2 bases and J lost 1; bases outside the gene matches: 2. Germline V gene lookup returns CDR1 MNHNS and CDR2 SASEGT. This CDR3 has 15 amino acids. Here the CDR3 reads CASSESQGSNQPQHF. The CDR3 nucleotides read TGTGCCAGCAGTGAATCACAGGGGAGCAATCAGCCCCAGCATTTT.

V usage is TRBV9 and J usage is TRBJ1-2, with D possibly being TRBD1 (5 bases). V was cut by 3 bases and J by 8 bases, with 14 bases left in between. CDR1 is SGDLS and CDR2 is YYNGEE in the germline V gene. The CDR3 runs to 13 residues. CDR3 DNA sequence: TGTGCCAGCAGCGAGTACCGGGACGCCGGCTACACCTTC. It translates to CASSEYRDAGYTF.

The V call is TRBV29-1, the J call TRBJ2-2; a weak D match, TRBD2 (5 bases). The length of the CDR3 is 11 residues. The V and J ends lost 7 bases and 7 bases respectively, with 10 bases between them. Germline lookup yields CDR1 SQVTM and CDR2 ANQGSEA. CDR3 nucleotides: TGCAGCGGCGGACTTGTCGGGGAGCTGTTTTTT. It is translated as CSGGLVGELFF.

CDR3 loop: CASSTFSSGTVLREQYF. The CDR3 region has the DNA TGTGCCAGCAGTACCTTCTCCTCCGGGACAGTGCTACGAGAGCAGTACTTC. The chain recombines TRBV27 with TRBJ2-7; 7 nucleotides match TRBD1. The CDR3 loop spans 17 amino acids. The germline V gene encodes CDR1 MNHEY and CDR2 SMNVEV (reference sequence). The V and J ends lost 5 bases and 7 bases, in that order; junction bases with no gene match: 20.

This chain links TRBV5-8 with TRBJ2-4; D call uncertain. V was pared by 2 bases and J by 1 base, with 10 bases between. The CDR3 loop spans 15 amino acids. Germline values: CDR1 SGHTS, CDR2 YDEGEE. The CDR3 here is CASSFYDGAKNIQYF. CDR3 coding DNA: TGTGCCAGCAGCTTTTATGATGGGGCCAAAAACATTCAGTACTTC.

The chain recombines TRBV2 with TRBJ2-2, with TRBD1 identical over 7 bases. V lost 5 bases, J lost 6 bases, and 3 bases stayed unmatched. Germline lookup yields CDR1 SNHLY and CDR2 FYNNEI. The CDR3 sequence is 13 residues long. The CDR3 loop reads CASSLDRAGELFF. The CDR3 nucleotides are TGTGCCAGCAGTTTAGACAGGGCCGGGGAGCTGTTTTTT.

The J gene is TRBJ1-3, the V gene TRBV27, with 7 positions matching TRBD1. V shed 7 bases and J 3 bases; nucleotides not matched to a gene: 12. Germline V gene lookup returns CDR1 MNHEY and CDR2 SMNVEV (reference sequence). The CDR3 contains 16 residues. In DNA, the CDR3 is TGTGCCAGCACCGAGACAGGGATCGGTTTTGGAAACACCATATATTTT. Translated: CASTETGIGFGNTIYF.

The CDR3: CASSEQGAEGYTF. The CDR3 DNA reads as TGTGCCAGCAGCGAACAGGGGGCGGAGGGCTACACCTTC. V is TRBV7-9 and J is TRBJ1-2, with 9 bases lining up with TRBD1. Unmatched junction bases numbered 6, after V lost 5 bases and J lost 8 bases. This CDR3 has 13 residues. Germline assignment: CDR1 SEHNR and CDR2 FQNEAQ (reference sequence).

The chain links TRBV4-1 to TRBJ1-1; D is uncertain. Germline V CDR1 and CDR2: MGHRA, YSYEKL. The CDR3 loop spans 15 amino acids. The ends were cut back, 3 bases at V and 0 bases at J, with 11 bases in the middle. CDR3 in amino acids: CASSHGAAMNTEAFF. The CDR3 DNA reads TGCGCCAGCAGCCACGGCGCAGCCATGAACACTGAAGCTTTCTTT.

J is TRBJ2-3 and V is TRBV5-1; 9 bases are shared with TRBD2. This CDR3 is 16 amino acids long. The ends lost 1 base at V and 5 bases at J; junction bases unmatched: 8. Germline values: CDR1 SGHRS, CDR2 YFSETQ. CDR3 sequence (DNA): TGCGCCAGCAGCTTGAAGCTGCGGGGGGGCGGAGATACGCAGTATTTT. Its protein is CASSLKLRGGGDTQYF.